A selection of T cell receptor beta chains follows, all from one sample in a study of blood T cell repertoires in COVID-19. Data came from immunoSEQ multiplex PCR; TCRdb stores just in-frame clones and leaves some out. The sample lists 120,000 to 150,000 clones, about 85% occurring once. Material for sequencing was PBMCs or T cells enriched from blood (not recorded which). The receptors were sampled from a woman in her thirties or forties who had been exposed to COVID-19. The CDR3 runs from the conserved cysteine through the conserved F or W. D genes are given only for firm matches. Not every row has a clone size; where given, it reads once, few, many or a size class.

v_gene	d_gene	len	abundance	j_gene	CDR3aa	CDR3nt
TRBV6-5	NA	13	NA	TRBJ2-2	CASSYPYAGELFF	TGTGCCAGCAGTTACCCCTATGCCGGGGAGCTGTTTTTT
TRBV19	NA	16	NA	TRBJ2-3	CASSDYRSGPTDTQYF	TGTGCCAGTAGTGACTATAGGAGCGGTCCCACAGATACGCAGTATTTT
TRBV5-1	TRBD1	14	NA	TRBJ2-4	CASSLGQGRNIQYF	TGCGCCAGCAGCCTCGGACAGGGGAGGAACATTCAGTACTTC
TRBV2	NA	14	NA	TRBJ1-2	CASSVGQRESGYTF	TGTGCCAGCAGTGTTGGCCAGAGGGAGAGTGGCTACACCTTC
TRBV27	NA	18	NA	TRBJ1-6	CASSLWGVRGNRNSPLHF	TGTGCCAGCAGTTTATGGGGGGTTCGAGGGAACAGGAATTCACCCCTCCACTTT
TRBV12-3/TRBV12-4	TRBD1	13	NA	TRBJ1-2	CASSLTGDGGYTF	TGTGCCAGCAGTTTAACAGGGGATGGTGGCTACACCTTC
TRBV12-5	NA	13	NA	TRBJ1-5	CASGRTANQPQHF	TGTGCTAGTGGTAGGACAGCGAATCAGCCCCAGCATTTT
TRBV19	TRBD1	14	NA	TRBJ1-2	CATNINRGGYGYTF	TGTGCCACCAATATTAACAGGGGAGGATATGGCTACACCTTC
TRBV6-5	NA	14	once	TRBJ1-1	CASSYDRMNTEAFF	TGTGCCAGCAGTTACGACAGAATGAACACTGAAGCTTTCTTT
TRBV20-1	TRBD2	11	NA	TRBJ2-3	CSVGGLDTQYF	TGCAGTGTGGGGGGGTTAGATACGCAGTATTTT
TRBV5-1	NA	17	NA	TRBJ1-1	CASSLGGGKLSNTEAFF	TGCGCCAGCAGCTTGGGAGGGGGAAAATTGAGCAACACTGAAGCTTTCTTT
TRBV7-2	NA	14	NA	TRBJ1-6	CASSLKGGAGGLHF	TGTGCCAGCAGCTTAAAAGGGGGTGCGGGGGGCCTCCACTTT
TRBV12-3/TRBV12-4	NA	13	NA	TRBJ1-4	CASSLDSGEKLFF	TGTGCCAGCAGTTTGGACAGCGGTGAAAAACTGTTTTTT
TRBV11-3	TRBD2	17	NA	TRBJ2-5	CASSPEGLAGPQETQYF	TGTGCCAGCAGCCCTGAGGGACTAGCGGGGCCCCAAGAGACCCAGTACTTC
TRBV28	TRBD2	15	NA	TRBJ2-1	CASSPGLAGKNEQFF	TGTGCCAGCAGTCCGGGACTAGCGGGTAAAAATGAGCAGTTCTTC
TRBV7-9	NA	12	NA	TRBJ2-1	CASSLRDNEQFF	TGTGCCAGCAGCTTGAGGGACAATGAGCAGTTCTTC
TRBV19	TRBD1	13	NA	TRBJ2-7	CASSIGQVGEQYF	TGTGCCAGTAGTATTGGACAGGTTGGCGAGCAGTACTTC
TRBV29-1	NA	12	NA	TRBJ1-5	CSVANINQPQHF	TGCAGCGTTGCTAATATCAATCAGCCCCAGCATTTT
TRBV27	NA	11	few	TRBJ2-7	CASSFLYEQYF	TGTGCCAGCAGTTTTCTCTACGAGCAGTACTTC
TRBV6-1	NA	14	NA	TRBJ2-7	CASSESGLFYEQYF	TGTGCCAGCAGTGAGAGCGGCCTATTCTACGAGCAGTACTTC
TRBV18	TRBD1	14	once	TRBJ2-7	CASSPGTGFQEQYF	TGTGCCAGCTCCCCCGGGACAGGGTTTCAGGAGCAGTACTTC
TRBV25-1	TRBD1	17	once	TRBJ1-2	CASSVIQGAKGNYGYTF	TGTGCCAGCAGTGTAATACAGGGGGCAAAGGGTAACTATGGCTACACCTTC
TRBV3-1/TRBV3-2	TRBD2	16	NA	TRBJ2-1	CASSPQWASGRNEQFF	TGTGCCAGCAGCCCCCAGTGGGCTAGCGGGCGCAATGAGCAGTTCTTC
TRBV9	NA	15	once	TRBJ1-1	CASSVDPGVSTEAFF	TGTGCCAGCAGCGTAGACCCAGGGGTGAGCACTGAAGCTTTCTTT
TRBV6-1	NA	16	few	TRBJ1-5	CASREITGFGNQPQHF	TGTGCCAGCAGAGAAATTACAGGGTTCGGCAATCAGCCCCAGCATTTT
TRBV12-3/TRBV12-4	NA	13	NA	TRBJ1-2	CASSLIPSYGYTF	TGTGCCAGCAGTTTAATTCCCTCCTATGGCTACACCTTC
TRBV2	TRBD1	13	NA	TRBJ1-5	CASSEQGGQPQHF	TGTGCCAGCAGTGAACAGGGGGGTCAGCCCCAGCATTTT
TRBV6-5	TRBD1	14	NA	TRBJ1-6	CASSPGQGYSPLHF	TGTGCCAGCAGCCCGGGACAGGGGTACTCACCCCTCCACTTT
TRBV2	NA	13	NA	TRBJ1-1	CASPRAENTEAFF	TGTGCCAGCCCCAGGGCAGAGAACACTGAAGCTTTCTTT
TRBV7-9	TRBD2	15	once	TRBJ2-5	CASSLVLAGQETQYF	TGTGCCAGCAGCTTGGTACTAGCGGGCCAAGAGACCCAGTACTTC
TRBV29-1	NA	13	NA	TRBJ1-2	CSVGDILNYGYTF	TGCAGCGTGGGGGACATACTTAACTATGGCTACACCTTC
TRBV5-1	NA	13	NA	TRBJ2-1	CASSLGQLNEQFF	TGCGCCAGCAGCCTAGGACAGCTCAATGAGCAGTTCTTC
TRBV3-1/TRBV3-2	NA	15	NA	TRBJ1-5	CASSQDPDLAQPQHF	TGTGCCAGCAGCCAAGATCCCGATCTGGCTCAGCCCCAGCATTTT
TRBV5-1	TRBD1	14	NA	TRBJ2-7	CASSPDRGHNEQYF	TGCGCCAGCAGCCCTGACAGGGGGCACAACGAGCAGTACTTC
TRBV5-4	NA	15	NA	TRBJ2-7	CASSLLAPSSYEQYF	TGTGCCAGCAGCTTGTTAGCGCCGAGCTCCTACGAGCAGTACTTC
TRBV5-1	NA	13	once	TRBJ2-5	CASSSRGQETQYF	TGCGCCAGCAGCTCCAGGGGACAAGAGACCCAGTACTTC
TRBV7-2	NA	16	NA	TRBJ2-7	CASSLVGDSGSYEQYF	TGTGCCAGCAGCTTAGTCGGGGATAGCGGATCCTACGAGCAGTACTTC
TRBV3-1/TRBV3-2	NA	14	NA	TRBJ2-7	CASSQEGTSGEQYF	TGTGCCAGCAGCCAAGAGGGGACTTCAGGCGAGCAGTACTTC
TRBV29-1	NA	11	once	TRBJ2-7	CSVDHGYEQYF	TGCAGCGTTGATCACGGCTACGAGCAGTACTTC
TRBV12-3/TRBV12-4	NA	12	NA	TRBJ2-7	CASEDPRGEQYF	TGTGCCAGCGAAGACCCCCGGGGCGAGCAGTACTTC
TRBV28	NA	12	NA	TRBJ1-2	CASSLHPYGYTF	TGTGCCAGCAGTTTACATCCCTATGGCTACACCTTC
TRBV5-1	NA	16	NA	TRBJ2-3	CASSFLRTAGTDTQYF	TGCGCCAGCAGCTTCCTTAGGACAGCGGGGACAGATACGCAGTATTTT